This TCR beta chain was recorded in a study of siplizumab effects on memory and regulatory T cells. The method was immunoSEQ multiplex PCR; TCRdb's version includes in-frame clones alone and lacks a portion of them. The table includes roughly 100,000 clones, roughly nine tenths detected once. On this clone: The target antigen is unknown.

The CDR3 sequence is 15 residues long. The V and J ends lost 3 bases and 8 bases, in that order; junction bases with no gene match: 8. Germline CDR1 reads SGHRS; CDR2 reads YFSETQ. Regarding the study as a whole: The majority of clones, roughly 80-96% of proliferating CD4+ or CD8+ clones, lacked an assignable naive or memory phenotype. With siplizumab, Treg-derived clones averaged roughly 66% of mappable alloreactive CD4+ clones, versus around 25% in controls. Tregs that proliferated in siplizumab cultures did not have their suppressive function confirmed. Some alloreactive sequences were traceable to unstimulated CD4+ memory cells, and siplizumab significantly reduced them.

The rearrangement uses TRBV5-1 and TRBJ1-2, with 12 positions matching TRBD1. The origin of this receptor is a human donor in good health. Sequencing was done on a sample of CD4+ T cells sorted from blood. The CDR3 here is CASSWPGQGAGGYTF. CDR3 sequence (DNA): TGCGCCAGCAGCTGGCCGGGACAGGGGGCTGGCGGCTACACCTTC.